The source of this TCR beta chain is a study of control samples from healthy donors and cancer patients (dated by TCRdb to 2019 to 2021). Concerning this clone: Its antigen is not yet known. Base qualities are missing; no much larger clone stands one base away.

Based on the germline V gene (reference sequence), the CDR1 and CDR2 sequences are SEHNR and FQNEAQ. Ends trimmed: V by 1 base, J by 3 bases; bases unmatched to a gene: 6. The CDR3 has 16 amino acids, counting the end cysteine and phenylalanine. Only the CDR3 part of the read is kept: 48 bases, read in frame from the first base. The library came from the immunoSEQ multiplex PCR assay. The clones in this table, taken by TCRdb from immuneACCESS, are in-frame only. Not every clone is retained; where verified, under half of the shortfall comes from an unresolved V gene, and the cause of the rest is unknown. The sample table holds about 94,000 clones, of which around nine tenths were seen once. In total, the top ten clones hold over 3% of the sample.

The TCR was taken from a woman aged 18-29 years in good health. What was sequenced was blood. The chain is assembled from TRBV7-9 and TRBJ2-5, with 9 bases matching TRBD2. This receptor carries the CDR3 CASSLVVRGGEETQYF. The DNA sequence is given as TGTGCCAGCAGCTTAGTTGTGCGGGGGGGTGAAGAGACCCAGTACTTC.